The sequence of this T cell receptor beta chain was determined in a study of T-cell memory formation after mild COVID-19. Whole-study context: TCR clusters were largely donor specific.

The CDR3 runs to 17 residues. Trimming left V 0 bases short and J 1 base short, with 15 bases between. Germline-derived CDR1 and CDR2 are LGHNA and YSLEER. This clonotype turned up a few times. Antigen: not known. Whole-study findings and limits: Some SARS-CoV-2-responding clones were already detected in memory before infection. What remained unconfirmed was the SARS-CoV-2 specificity of second-wave clones peaking on day 37.

MiXCR was run by TCRdb on the 5' RACE reads, yielding one entry per CDR3 protein. Among 250,000 to 350,000 distinct CDR3 sequences listed, roughly 15% were seen once. Input material: PBMCs or a T cell subset sorted from them (not recorded which). The sequence was obtained from a young man who had mild COVID-19 (a few samples of this study predate the infection). Cell type and time point are not known. The chain joins TRBV4-3 to TRBJ1-1; TRBD1 might be the D (6 bases). The CDR3 region is CASSQDLGETGNTEAFF. The CDR3 region has the DNA TGCGCCAGCAGCCAAGATTTGGGTGAGACAGGGAACACTGAAGCTTTCTTT.